These 26 T cell receptor beta chains share one sample of origin, sequenced in a study of Ad26.COV2.S vaccination and SARS-CoV-2 variants. Sample treatment: 15 to 20 received Ad26.COV2.S at low or high dose, single or two shots; about 5 received placebo; per-sample allocation not given. Day 63 following the first vaccine or placebo injection was when the samples were taken. The assay was immunoSEQ multiplex PCR, and TCRdb's table has in-frame clones only and misses some. The repertoire includes under 400,000 clones, about nine tenths of them detected once, and about 3% sits in the top ten. Specimen: peripheral blood, collected in a trial of Ad26.COV2.S vaccine versus placebo. All receptors come from a person aged 18 to 65 who received the Ad26.COV2.S COVID-19 vaccine or a placebo.

The gene calls are TRBV7-8 and TRBJ2-7; no clear D gene. V shed 5 bases and J shed 2 bases, with 13 bases lying between them. The germline gives CDR1 SGHVS, CDR2 FQNEAQ. The CDR3 extends over 14 amino acids. Written as DNA, the CDR3 is TGTGCCAGCAGCCTCCGACCACGAGCCTACGAGCAGTACTTC. This sequence encodes CASSLRPRAYEQYF.

The chain joins TRBV12-3 or TRBV12-4 to TRBJ1-5; no firm D call. V gave up 3 bases and J gave up 5 bases, with 5 bases separating them. The CDR3 extends over 12 amino acids. CDR3 nucleotides: TGTGCCAGCAGTTTTGTCCATCAGCCCCAGCATTTT. Translation: CASSFVHQPQHF.

The gene calls are TRBV6-1 and TRBJ2-7; no definite D call. The germline V and J ends were trimmed by 2 bases and 0 bases, with 14 bases remaining between them. Germline V gives CDR1 MNHNS, CDR2 SASEGT. The CDR3 totals 16 residues. CDR3 sequence (DNA): TGTGCCAGCAGTGAATATCCAGATACGAGCTCCTACGAGCAGTACTTC. It encodes CASSEYPDTSSYEQYF.

V is TRBV19 and J is TRBJ1-5, with D maybe TRBD1 (5 bases). Between the trimmed V and J ends, which lost 4 bases and 2 bases, there was a span of 15 bases. The CDR3 has 16 amino acids. The V gene's germline CDR1 is LNHDA and CDR2 SQIVND (reference sequence). CDR3 region: CASSRGTAVGNQPQHF. The CDR3 DNA is TGTGCCAGTAGTAGAGGGACCGCTGTTGGCAATCAGCCCCAGCATTTT.

J is TRBJ2-7 and V is TRBV20-1, with D tentatively TRBD1 (6 bases). The length of the CDR3 is 14 residues. V lost 3 bases and J 1 base, leaving 13 bases between the germline ends. CDR1 is DFQATT, CDR2 SNEGSKA, per germline (reference sequence). CDR3 bases: TGCAGTGCTAGTCCCCAGGGGATTTCCTACGAGCAGTACTTC. It codes for CSASPQGISYEQYF.

V is TRBV11-1 and J is TRBJ1-1; D uncertain. In germline, CDR1 is SGHAT, CDR2 FQDESV (reference sequence). CDR3 length equals 12 residues. Trimming shortened V by 5 bases and J by 13 bases, and 17 bases separated the two germline ends. The CDR3 DNA reads TGTGCCAGCAGCAATATCATCTGGGGAGTTTTCTTT. Translated: CASSNIIWGVFF.

Of note for this clone: The sample contains more than one DNA sequence encoding this CDR3. The rearrangement uses TRBV5-1 and TRBJ2-1; D unresolved. The germline gives CDR1 SGHRS, CDR2 YFSETQ. This CDR3 region has 12 residues. V shed 0 bases and J shed 4 bases, with 2 bases lying between them. The CDR3 reads CASSLVYNEQFF. The CDR3 DNA is TGCGCCAGCAGCTTGGTTTACAATGAGCAGTTCTTC.

The chain is built from TRBV4-2 and TRBJ1-1, with D uncertain. This CDR3 spans 14 amino acids. Trimming removed 0 bases at V and 12 bases at J, with 17 bases between. Germline V gene data show CDR1 as LGHNA and CDR2 as YNFKEQ. The CDR3 spells CASSQDRVTPATFF. CDR3 sequence (DNA): TGTGCCAGCAGCCAAGATCGGGTCACACCGGCAACTTTCTTT.

The rearrangement uses TRBV6-5 and TRBJ1-1; D is unclear. The V gene lost 4 bases and the J gene lost 7 bases, with 19 bases spanning the gap. CDR1 MNHEY and CDR2 SVGAGI come from the germline V gene. The CDR3 has 15 amino acids. CDR3 nucleotides: TGTGCCAGCAGTTCCTCGACCCGGGGAGGGATTGAAGCTTTCTTT. This gives the protein CASSSSTRGGIEAFF.

The V gene is TRBV28, the J gene TRBJ2-3; 8 bases agree with TRBD2. The V and J ends lost 6 bases and 0 bases, in that order; junction bases with no gene match: 5. The CDR3 sequence is 15 residues long. Per the germline V gene, CDR1 is MDHEN and CDR2 is SYDVKM. The CDR3 region has the DNA TGTGCCAGCAGAGAGAGCGGGGGAAGCACAGATACGCAGTATTTT. It yields the protein CASRESGGSTDTQYF.

The chain carries TRBV7-9 and TRBJ1-4, with TRBD1 matching 7 bases. Germline assignment: CDR1 SEHNR and CDR2 FQNEAQ (reference sequence). There are 15 residues in the CDR3. Unmatched junction bases numbered 10, after V lost 5 bases and J lost 7 bases. DNA of the CDR3: TGTGCCAGCAGCGGACCCCAGACAGGGTCTGAAAAACTGTTTTTT. Translating it yields CASSGPQTGSEKLFF.

The V call is TRBV19, the J call TRBJ2-1; no clear D gene. From germline, CDR1 is LNHDA and CDR2 SQIVND (reference sequence). The CDR3 covers 11 residues. V lost 2 bases, J lost 10 bases, and 6 bases lay in between. The CDR3, as DNA: TGTGCCAGTAGTATACAAGGGGAGCAGTTCTTC. Its protein product is CASSIQGEQFF.

The chain carries TRBV30 and TRBJ2-5, with 8 bases aligning to TRBD2. The germline V gene encodes CDR1 GTSNPN and CDR2 SVGIG (reference sequence). The J segment lost 2 bases and the V segment lost 4 bases, leaving 6 bases of the junction unmatched. This CDR3 region has 14 residues. CDR3 sequence (DNA): TGTGCCTGGAATAGCGGGGCATATCAAGAGACCCAGTACTTC. Its protein is CAWNSGAYQETQYF.

The chain couples TRBV3-1 (or the pseudogene TRBV3-2) to TRBJ1-1; D perhaps matches TRBD1 (5 bases). Between the trimmed V and J ends, which lost 6 bases and 7 bases, there was a span of 18 bases. This CDR3 comprises 14 residues. CDR1 and CDR2 (germline): LGHDT, YNNKEL (reference sequence). The CDR3 loop is CASRRFTGNDEAFF. The CDR3 coding sequence is TGTGCCAGCAGGCGTTTTACAGGAAATGATGAAGCTTTCTTT.

V is TRBV6-1 and J is TRBJ1-4; possibly TRBD1 for D (5 bases). The germline gives CDR1 MNHNS, CDR2 SASEGT. The CDR3 covers 15 residues. V was trimmed by 1 base and J by 3 bases, leaving 9 bases between them. CDR3: CASSEVGRANEKLFF. In DNA form, the CDR3 reads TGTGCCAGCAGTGAAGTGGGCAGGGCTAATGAAAAACTGTTTTTT.

The V gene is TRBV7-3, the J gene TRBJ1-3; 10 nucleotides line up with TRBD1. The CDR3 runs 15 residues. Germline values: CDR1 SGHTA, CDR2 FQGTGA. V gave up 6 bases and J gave up 4 bases; unmatched junction bases: 6. CDR3 nucleotide sequence: TGTGCCAGCAGTCCCGGGACAGGGGACGGAAACACCATATATTTT. It yields the protein CASSPGTGDGNTIYF.

The V gene is TRBV6-2 or TRBV6-3, the J gene TRBJ1-5, with D possibly TRBD1 on 6 matching bases. Trimming removed 2 bases from V and 1 base from J, with 12 bases in between. The CDR3 consists of 16 residues. The germline gives CDR1 MNHEY, CDR2 SVGEGT. The CDR3 DNA reads TGTGCCAGCAGTTACACCGCCCAGGGGAGCAATCAGCCCCAGCATTTT. Protein: CASSYTAQGSNQPQHF.

A single count supports this clone. The rearrangement joins TRBV4-2 to TRBJ1-5; 7 nucleotides agree with TRBD1. The CDR3 spans 16 residues. J lost 1 base, V lost 2 bases, and 5 bases had no gene match. Germline-derived CDR1 and CDR2 are LGHNA and YNFKEQ. CDR3 DNA: TGTGCCAGCAGCCAACAGACAGGGTTAAGCAATCAGCCCCAGCATTTT. Protein: CASSQQTGLSNQPQHF.

V is TRBV5-4 and J is TRBJ2-3; D possibly corresponds to TRBD1 (6 bases). The CDR3 contains 15 residues. Trimming left V 0 bases short and J 0 bases short, with 8 bases between. Per germline, CDR1 SGHNT and CDR2 YYREEE (reference sequence). The CDR3 spells CASSLGQGSTDTQYF. The CDR3, as DNA: TGTGCCAGCAGCTTGGGCCAGGGGAGCACAGATACGCAGTATTTT.

This clone has more than one count but fewer than ten. The chain recombines TRBV13 with TRBJ1-1; D unresolved. The germline CDR1 and CDR2 sequences are PRHDT and FYEKMQ (reference sequence). V shed 1 base and J shed 2 bases, with 5 bases lying between them. This CDR3 contains 13 residues. The CDR3 DNA follows: TGTGCCAGCAGCTTAGAGCGAAACACTGAAGCTTTCTTT. Protein sequence: CASSLERNTEAFF.

This chain connects TRBV7-3 to TRBJ2-2; D remains ambiguous. V lost 4 bases and J lost 6, with 12 bases in between. The CDR3 spans 14 residues. Germline loops: CDR1 SGHTA, CDR2 FQGTGA. The CDR3 DNA reads as TGTGCCAGCAGCTCCCGTCCACGAGCCGGGGAGCTGTTTTTT. Translated: CASSSRPRAGELFF.

The genes are TRBV4-2 and TRBJ1-4; TRBD1 is a possible D gene (5 bases). The ends were cut back, 1 base at V and 5 bases at J, with 11 bases in the middle. This CDR3 spans 15 amino acids. CDR1 and CDR2 (germline): LGHNA, YNFKEQ. The CDR3 loop is CASSQVAGKNEKLFF. CDR3 DNA: TGTGCCAGCAGCCAAGTGGCAGGGAAGAATGAAAAACTGTTTTTT.

The chain has TRBV4-3 and TRBJ2-2; weak D call: TRBD2 (6 bases). V gave up 1 base and J gave up 0 bases, with 6 bases separating them. This CDR3 has 15 amino acids. Per the germline V gene, CDR1 is LGHNA and CDR2 is YSLEER. CDR3 in amino acids: CASSQAGANTGELFF. CDR3 coding DNA: TGCGCCAGCAGCCAAGCGGGAGCGAACACCGGGGAGCTGTTTTTT.

The rearrangement uses TRBV18 and TRBJ2-1, with 10 bases fitting TRBD1. Germline V gives CDR1 KGHSH, CDR2 LQKENI. The trim removed 3 bases at V and 6 bases at J, leaving 5 bases unmatched. The CDR3 runs 15 residues. In nucleotides, the CDR3 is TGTGCCAGCTCACCCAGACAGGGGGCCCGCAATGAGCAGTTCTTC. This encodes CASSPRQGARNEQFF.

The V call is TRBV7-9, the J call TRBJ2-7; 10 bases map to TRBD1. V lost 5 bases to trimming and J lost 2 bases; unmatched junction nucleotides: 12. Germline assignment: CDR1 SEHNR and CDR2 FQNEAQ (reference sequence). The CDR3 totals 17 residues. The CDR3 DNA reads TGTGCCAGCAGCATACCTACCGGGACAGGGGAAACCTACGAGCAGTACTTC. Translation: CASSIPTGTGETYEQYF.

The chain recombines TRBV5-1 with TRBJ1-1; 7 nucleotides line up with TRBD1. CDR3 length equals 13 residues. The ends lost 6 bases at V and 11 bases at J; junction bases unmatched: 13. The germline gives CDR1 SGHRS, CDR2 YFSETQ. CDR3 amino acids: CASKPLDRASAFF. CDR3 in DNA: TGCGCCAGCAAACCCTTAGACAGGGCCTCCGCTTTCTTT. The full variable domain, with the rest looked up from reference TRBV5-1 and TRBJ1-1, is KAGVTQTPRYLIKTRGQQVTLSCSPISGHRSVSWYQQTPGQGLQFLFEYFSETQRNKGNFPGRFSGRQFSNSRSEMNVSTLELGDSALYLCASKPLDRASAFFGQGTRLTVV.